Listed below are T cell receptor beta chains from one sample, sequenced in a study of T-cell memory formation after mild COVID-19. Via MiXCR, TCRdb re-called the 5' RACE reads, giving one row per CDR3 protein. The sample contains 350,000 to 450,000 distinct CDR3 sequences, around 20% of which appear only once. Sequenced input: PBMCs or a T cell subset sorted from them (not recorded which). The receptors derive from an adult woman who had mild COVID-19 (a few samples of this study predate the infection). Cell type and time point are not known. The CDR3 runs from the conserved cysteine through the conserved F or W. The D gene is left open where the match is weak. Size is stated for part of the rows, as once, few or many counts, or as a class when the clone is expanded.

d_call,clone_size,j_call,v_call,cdr3_aa,cdr3_nt
NA,NA,TRBJ1-5,TRBV27,CASSPGRRLSQPQHF,TGTGCCAGCAGTCCGGGGCGCAGGTTGAGTCAGCCCCAGCATTTT
TRBD2,few,TRBJ2-1,TRBV7-9,CASSSGTSGAALAEQFF,TGTGCCAGCAGCTCCGGGACTAGCGGGGCAGCTCTAGCCGAGCAGTTCTTC
NA,NA,TRBJ2-1,TRBV2,CASNHAEGSSYNEQFF,TGTGCCAGCAACCATGCAGAGGGGAGCTCCTACAATGAGCAGTTCTTC
TRBD1,many,TRBJ2-2,TRBV7-3,CASGQGLNTGELFF,TGTGCCAGTGGACAGGGGCTGAACACCGGGGAGCTGTTTTTT
NA,few,TRBJ2-5,TRBV15,CATLSQGGSETQYF,TGTGCCACCCTTTCCCAGGGGGGGTCAGAGACCCAGTACTTC
NA,NA,TRBJ2-7,TRBV20-1,CSARDPLTYEQYF,TGCAGTGCTAGAGATCCCCTAACCTACGAGCAGTACTTC
TRBD2,many,TRBJ2-7,TRBV12-3/TRBV12-4,CASRGAAGLASYEQYF,TGTGCCAGCAGAGGCGCCGCGGGACTAGCATCCTACGAGCAGTACTTC
TRBD2,NA,TRBJ2-1,TRBV20-1,CSARGLAGANEQFF,TGCAGTGCTAGGGGTCTAGCGGGAGCCAATGAGCAGTTCTTC
TRBD1,NA,TRBJ2-2,TRBV7-9,CASTTGTENTGELFF,TGTGCCAGCACTACCGGGACAGAGAACACCGGGGAGCTGTTTTTT
NA,NA,TRBJ2-6,TRBV6-2/TRBV6-3,CASSYFARAGANVLTF,TGTGCCAGCAGTTACTTTGCCAGGGCTGGGGCCAACGTCCTGACTTTC
TRBD2,few,TRBJ2-7,TRBV27,CASSLWAGTRSSEQYF,TGTGCCAGCAGTTTATGGGCCGGGACTAGATCCTCGGAGCAGTACTTC
TRBD1,NA,TRBJ1-1,TRBV19,CASSPGTGYVGTEAFF,TGTGCCAGTAGCCCCGGGACAGGGTATGTAGGGACTGAAGCTTTCTTT
NA,NA,TRBJ1-1,TRBV7-2,CASDGGRANTEAFF,TGTGCCAGCGATGGGGGAAGGGCAAACACTGAAGCTTTCTTT
TRBD2,few,TRBJ2-7,TRBV15,CATSRVGPGGSSYEQYF,TGTGCCACCAGCAGAGTGGGGCCGGGCGGGAGCTCCTACGAGCAGTACTTC
NA,NA,TRBJ2-7,TRBV4-2,CASSQDMVSAIYEQYF,TGTGCCAGCAGCCAAGATATGGTTAGCGCAATCTACGAGCAGTACTTC
TRBD1,NA,TRBJ1-1,TRBV20-1,CSVGQGRGAFF,TGCAGCGTCGGACAGGGCAGAGGAGCTTTCTTT
NA,few,TRBJ2-2,TRBV3-1,CASSFLSPAGELFF,TGTGCCAGCAGCTTCTTATCCCCCGCCGGGGAGCTGTTTTTT
TRBD1,NA,TRBJ2-2,TRBV20-1,CSAHVGGAAGELFF,TGCAGTGCCCATGTAGGGGGCGCGGCCGGGGAGCTGTTTTTT
TRBD1,NA,TRBJ2-1,TRBV11-2,CASSSPQGGEQFF,TGTGCCAGCAGCTCGCCCCAAGGGGGCGAGCAGTTCTTC
NA,NA,TRBJ1-2,TRBV6-6,CASRRSGANYGYTF,TGTGCCAGCAGGCGGTCAGGGGCCAACTATGGCTACACCTTC
NA,few,TRBJ2-5,TRBV15,CATSRDLSETQYF,TGTGCCACCAGCAGAGATCTGTCGGAGACCCAGTACTTC
TRBD1,few,TRBJ2-3,TRBV6-1,CASSEGQGQADTQYF,TGTGCCAGCAGTGAGGGACAGGGTCAGGCAGATACGCAGTATTTT
NA,NA,TRBJ1-4,TRBV30,CAWSGTVPNEKLFF,TGTGCCTGGAGTGGGACAGTTCCTAATGAAAAACTGTTTTTT
NA,NA,TRBJ2-7,TRBV4-3,CASSQDGQEGNEQYF,TGCGCCAGCAGCCAAGATGGGCAGGAAGGGAACGAGCAGTACTTC
NA,few,TRBJ2-7,TRBV18,CASSPPRGYEQYF,TGTGCCAGCTCACCCCCCAGGGGCTACGAGCAGTACTTC
NA,NA,TRBJ1-1,TRBV20-1,CRVSRLARKAFF,TGCAGGGTATCAAGGCTGGCCCGAAAAGCTTTCTTT
TRBD2,NA,TRBJ2-5,TRBV12-3/TRBV12-4,CASSFSSGSRETQYF,TGTGCCAGCAGTTTCTCTAGCGGGAGTCGAGAGACCCAGTACTTC
TRBD2,few,TRBJ2-3,TRBV3-1,CASSIRGGDTQYF,TGTGCCAGCAGCATACGCGGGGGAGATACGCAGTATTTT
NA,few,TRBJ2-2,TRBV7-9,CASHKRATGELFF,TGTGCCAGCCACAAACGGGCCACCGGGGAGCTGTTTTTT
TRBD1,few,TRBJ1-1,TRBV7-8,CASSRRAGGVNTEAFF,TGTGCCAGCAGCCGTCGGGCAGGGGGCGTGAACACTGAAGCTTTCTTT
NA,few,TRBJ1-1,TRBV27,CASSLGQATMNTEAFF,TGTGCCAGCAGTTTGGGGCAGGCCACGATGAACACTGAAGCTTTCTTT
NA,few,TRBJ1-1,TRBV5-1,CASSLGESEAFF,TGCGCCAGCAGCTTGGGAGAGAGTGAGGCTTTCTTT
NA,few,TRBJ2-2,TRBV24-1,CATSGAPIRGRPGELFF,TGTGCCACCAGTGGCGCCCCAATACGGGGCCGCCCCGGGGAGCTGTTTTTT
NA,many,TRBJ1-4,TRBV5-5,CASSLYGASGNEKLFF,TGTGCCAGCAGCTTGTATGGAGCTTCCGGTAATGAAAAACTGTTTTTT
TRBD2,few,TRBJ2-2,TRBV27,CASRLAGGPPGELFF,TGTGCCAGCAGATTAGCGGGAGGGCCCCCCGGGGAGCTGTTTTTT